This section outlines one TCR beta chain sequence together with its context. The target antigen is unknown. The PCR used 60 Vbeta and 13 Jbeta primers. Profiled with immunoSEQ multiplex PCR; TCRdb holds only in-frame clones, not every one. The sample includes about 170,000 clones, over 75% of them seen just once. These data come from a study of cytomegalovirus exposure and HLA in healthy donors. The wider study: Some 85 million unique TCRs, all from HLA-typed donors, were included in an early release of the data.

The V gene's germline CDR1 is LNHDA and CDR2 SQIVND (reference sequence). Germline trimming cut 6 bases from V and 0 bases from J; bases unmatched to any gene: 7. There are 17 residues in the CDR3. Regarding the study as a whole: Later analysis placed DRB1 highest and HLA-C lowest in TCR association rates, which differed by HLA locus. The study recorded 160 or so TCR beta chains that were cytomegalovirus-associated.

This clonotype was obtained from a man aged 35 to 55 in good health and CMV-seropositive. Sample: PBMCs. This chain uses TRBV19 with TRBJ2-1; 11 nucleotides match TRBD2. The CDR3 loop reads CASRGLAEASSYNEQFF. Written as DNA, the CDR3 is TGTGCCAGTAGGGGACTAGCGGAGGCCAGCTCCTACAATGAGCAGTTCTTC.